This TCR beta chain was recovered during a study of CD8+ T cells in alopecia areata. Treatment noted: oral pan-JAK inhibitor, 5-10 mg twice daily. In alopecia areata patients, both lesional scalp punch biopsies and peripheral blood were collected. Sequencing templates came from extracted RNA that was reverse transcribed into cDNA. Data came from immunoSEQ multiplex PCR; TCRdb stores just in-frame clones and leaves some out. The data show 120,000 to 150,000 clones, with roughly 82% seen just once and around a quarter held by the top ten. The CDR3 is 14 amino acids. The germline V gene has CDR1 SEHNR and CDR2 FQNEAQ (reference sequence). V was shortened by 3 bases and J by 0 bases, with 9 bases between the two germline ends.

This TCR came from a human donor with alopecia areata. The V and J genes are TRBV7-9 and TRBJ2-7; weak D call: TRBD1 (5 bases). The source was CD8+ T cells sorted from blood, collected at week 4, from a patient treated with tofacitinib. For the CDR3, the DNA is TGTGCCAGCAGCTTGGACACTACCTCCTACGAGCAGTACTTC. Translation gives CASSLDTTSYEQYF.